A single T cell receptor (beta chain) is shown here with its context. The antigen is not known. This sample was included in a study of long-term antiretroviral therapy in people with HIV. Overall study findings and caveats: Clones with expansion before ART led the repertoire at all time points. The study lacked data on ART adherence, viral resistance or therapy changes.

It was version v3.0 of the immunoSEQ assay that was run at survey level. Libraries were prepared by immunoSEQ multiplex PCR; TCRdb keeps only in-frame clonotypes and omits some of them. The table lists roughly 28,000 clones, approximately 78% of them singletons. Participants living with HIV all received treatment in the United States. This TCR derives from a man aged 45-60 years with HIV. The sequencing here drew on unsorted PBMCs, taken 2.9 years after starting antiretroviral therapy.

The CDR3: CASSLASDSQETQYF. The CDR3 DNA reads TGCGCCAGCAGCTTGGCCTCGGACAGCCAAGAGACCCAGTACTTC. This chain links TRBV5-1 with TRBJ2-5; D might be TRBD1 (6 bases). Trimming pared 0 bases from V and 1 base from J, leaving 10 bases between. CDR1 and CDR2 from the germline V gene are SGHRS and YFSETQ. This CDR3 comprises 15 residues.